The clone carrying this TCR beta chain was seen more than once but under ten times. Its antigen remains unidentified. From germline, CDR1 is DFQATT and CDR2 SNEGSKA (reference sequence). V lost 0 bases and J lost 3; bases outside the gene matches: 4. CDR3 length equals 15 residues. These data originate in a study of T cells in Graves' hyperthyroidism and ophthalmopathy. Those with hyperthyroidism were 18 to 65 years old, newly diagnosed, and ill for under 2 months. Study-wide findings and caveats: A median about 7 months before onset, the model predicted ophthalmopathy. A model built on 13 V-J features separated ophthalmopathy from stable hyperthyroidism. Most thyroid clonotypes expanded above 0.001 appeared in blood too.

Regions amplified from RNA transcripts were the TCR beta CDR3 regions. First-round RT-PCR with HTBI primers amplified the TCR CDR3 region. Each CDR3 protein gets one entry after TCRdb re-called the multiplex PCR reads with MiXCR. The table has 300,000 to 400,000 distinct CDR3 sequences, 15% to 20% seen once. The rearrangement links TRBV20-1 to TRBJ1-3, with TRBD1 identical over 8 bases. Material: blood. The TCR originated in a woman in her forties or fifties with Graves' hyperthyroidism. The CDR3 sequence is CSARDGQGVGNTIYF. CDR3 nucleotide sequence: TGCAGTGCTAGAGACGGACAGGGTGTTGGAAACACCATATATTTT.